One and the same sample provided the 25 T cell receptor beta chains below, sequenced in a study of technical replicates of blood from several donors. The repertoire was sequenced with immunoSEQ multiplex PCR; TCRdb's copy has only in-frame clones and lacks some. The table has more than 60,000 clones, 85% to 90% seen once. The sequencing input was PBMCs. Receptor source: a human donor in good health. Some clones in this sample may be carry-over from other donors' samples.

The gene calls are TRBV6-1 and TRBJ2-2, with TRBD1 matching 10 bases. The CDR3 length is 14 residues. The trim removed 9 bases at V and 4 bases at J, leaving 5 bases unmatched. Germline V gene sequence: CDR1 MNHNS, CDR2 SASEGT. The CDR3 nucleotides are TGTGCCAGTAGACAGGGGGCCGGCACCGGGGAGCTGTTTTTT. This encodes CASRQGAGTGELFF.

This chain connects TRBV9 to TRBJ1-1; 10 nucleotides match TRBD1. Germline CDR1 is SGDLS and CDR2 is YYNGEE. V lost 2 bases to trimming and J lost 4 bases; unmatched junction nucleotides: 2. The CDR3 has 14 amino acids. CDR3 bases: TGTGCCAGCAGCGTGCGGACAGGGGGCACTGAAGCTTTCTTT. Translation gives CASSVRTGGTEAFF.

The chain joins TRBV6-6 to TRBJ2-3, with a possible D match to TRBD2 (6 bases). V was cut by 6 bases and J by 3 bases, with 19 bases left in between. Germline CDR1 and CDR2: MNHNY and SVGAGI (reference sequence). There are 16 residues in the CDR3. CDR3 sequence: CASSHSVAGRTDTQYF. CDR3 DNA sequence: TGTGCCAGCAGCCATAGCGTGGCGGGGAGAACAGATACGCAGTATTTT.

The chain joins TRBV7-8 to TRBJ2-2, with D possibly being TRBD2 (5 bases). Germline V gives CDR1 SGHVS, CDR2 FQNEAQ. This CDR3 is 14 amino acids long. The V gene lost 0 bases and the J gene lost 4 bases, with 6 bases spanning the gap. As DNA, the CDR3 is TGTGCCAGCAGCTTAGCTGGGAGCACCGGGGAGCTGTTTTTT. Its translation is CASSLAGSTGELFF.

As DNA, the CDR3 is TGTGCCAGCAGCTCCCTCCTACTGAACACCGGGGAGCTGTTTTTT. Residues: CASSSLLLNTGELFF. This chain connects TRBV7-9 to TRBJ2-2; D is uncertain. Germline V gene data show CDR1 as SEHNR and CDR2 as FQNEAQ (reference sequence). CDR3 length: 15 amino acids. V was shortened by 4 bases and J by 1 base, with 10 bases between the two germline ends.

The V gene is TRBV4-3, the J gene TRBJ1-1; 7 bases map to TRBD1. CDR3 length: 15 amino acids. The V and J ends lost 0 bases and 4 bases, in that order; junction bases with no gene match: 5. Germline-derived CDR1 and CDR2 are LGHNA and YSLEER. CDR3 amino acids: CASSQDPTGRTEAFF. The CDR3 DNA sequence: TGCGCCAGCAGCCAAGACCCGACAGGGCGCACTGAAGCTTTCTTT.

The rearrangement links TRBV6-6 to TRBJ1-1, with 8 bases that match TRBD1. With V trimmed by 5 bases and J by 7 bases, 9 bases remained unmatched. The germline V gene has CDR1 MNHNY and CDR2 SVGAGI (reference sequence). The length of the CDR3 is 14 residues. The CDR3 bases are TGTGCCAGCAGTCGCCAGGGGGCGCGTGGTGAAGCTTTCTTT. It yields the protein CASSRQGARGEAFF.

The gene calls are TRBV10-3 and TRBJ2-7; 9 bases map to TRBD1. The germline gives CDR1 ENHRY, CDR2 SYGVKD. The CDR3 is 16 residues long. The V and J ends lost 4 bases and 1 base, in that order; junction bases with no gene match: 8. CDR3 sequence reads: CAISVGQGVASYEQYF. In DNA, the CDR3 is TGTGCCATCAGTGTGGGACAGGGTGTAGCTTCCTACGAGCAGTACTTC.

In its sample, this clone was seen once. The chain's CDR3 is CASSLGSLADTQYF. In nucleotides, the CDR3 is TGCGCCAGCAGCTTGGGGTCGCTAGCAGATACGCAGTATTTT. The V gene is TRBV5-1, the J gene TRBJ2-3; D not resolved. V lost 0 bases to trimming and J lost 4 bases, with 9 bases between them. Germline assignment: CDR1 SGHRS and CDR2 YFSETQ. This CDR3 has 14 residues.

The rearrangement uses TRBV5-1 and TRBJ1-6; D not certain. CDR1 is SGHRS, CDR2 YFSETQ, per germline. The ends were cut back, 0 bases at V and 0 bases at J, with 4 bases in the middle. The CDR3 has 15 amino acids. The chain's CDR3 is CASSLDSSYNSPLHF. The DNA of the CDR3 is TGCGCCAGCAGCTTGGACAGCTCCTATAATTCACCCCTCCACTTT.

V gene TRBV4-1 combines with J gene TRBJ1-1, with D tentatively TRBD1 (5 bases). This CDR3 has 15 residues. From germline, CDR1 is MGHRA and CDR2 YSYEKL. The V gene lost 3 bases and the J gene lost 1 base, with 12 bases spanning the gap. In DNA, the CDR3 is TGCGCCAGCAGCCAGAAAACAGGTACGAACACTGAAGCTTTCTTT. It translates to CASSQKTGTNTEAFF.

Written as DNA, the CDR3 is TGTGCCAGCAGCCAAGAGCGGGGGGCGAACTATGGCTACACCTTC. Translating gives CASSQERGANYGYTF. This chain joins TRBV4-2 and TRBJ1-2; TRBD1 might be the D (6 bases). Germline V gene sequence: CDR1 LGHNA, CDR2 YNFKEQ. Trimming removed 0 bases from V and 2 bases from J, with 10 bases in between. This CDR3 is 15 amino acids long.

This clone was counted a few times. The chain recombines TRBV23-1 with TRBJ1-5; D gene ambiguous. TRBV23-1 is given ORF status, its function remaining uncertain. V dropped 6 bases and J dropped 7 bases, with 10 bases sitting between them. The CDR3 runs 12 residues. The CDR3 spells CASRCGGQPQHF. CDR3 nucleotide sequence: TGCGCCAGCAGGTGTGGAGGGCAGCCCCAGCATTTT.

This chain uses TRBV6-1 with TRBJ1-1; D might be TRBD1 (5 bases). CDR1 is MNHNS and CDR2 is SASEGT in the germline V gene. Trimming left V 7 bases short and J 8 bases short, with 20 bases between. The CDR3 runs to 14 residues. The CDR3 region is CASNQGAANIEAFF. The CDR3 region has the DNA TGTGCCAGCAATCAGGGCGCCGCGAATATCGAAGCTTTCTTT.

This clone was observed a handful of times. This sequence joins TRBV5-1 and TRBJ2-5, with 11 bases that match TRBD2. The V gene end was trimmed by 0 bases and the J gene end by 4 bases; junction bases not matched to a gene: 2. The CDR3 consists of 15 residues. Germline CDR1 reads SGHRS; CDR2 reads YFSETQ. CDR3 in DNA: TGCGCCAGCAGCTTGGGGACTAGCGGGCTAGAGACCCAGTACTTC. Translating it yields CASSLGTSGLETQYF.

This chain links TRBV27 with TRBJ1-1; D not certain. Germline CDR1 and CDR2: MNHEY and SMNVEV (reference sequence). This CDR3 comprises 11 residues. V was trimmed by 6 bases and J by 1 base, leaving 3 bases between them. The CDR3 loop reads CASRRNTEAFF. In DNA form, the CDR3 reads TGTGCCAGCAGGAGGAACACTGAAGCTTTCTTT.

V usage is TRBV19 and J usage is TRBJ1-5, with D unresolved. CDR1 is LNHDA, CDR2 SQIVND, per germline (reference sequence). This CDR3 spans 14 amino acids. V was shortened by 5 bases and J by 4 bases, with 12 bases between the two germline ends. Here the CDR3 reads CASSLGHRNQPQHF. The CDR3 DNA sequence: TGTGCCAGTAGTTTGGGCCACCGGAATCAGCCCCAGCATTTT.

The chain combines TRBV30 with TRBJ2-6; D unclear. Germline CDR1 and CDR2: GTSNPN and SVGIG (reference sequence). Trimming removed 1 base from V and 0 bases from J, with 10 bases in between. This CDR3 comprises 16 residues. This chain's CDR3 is CAWSASKSSGANVLTF. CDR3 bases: TGTGCCTGGAGTGCGAGTAAGAGCTCTGGGGCCAACGTCCTGACTTTC.

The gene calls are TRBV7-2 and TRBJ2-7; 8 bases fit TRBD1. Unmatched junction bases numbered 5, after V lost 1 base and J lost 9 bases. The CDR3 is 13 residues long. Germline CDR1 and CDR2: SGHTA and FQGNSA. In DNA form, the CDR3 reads TGTGCCAGCAGCTTAGGAGAGGGGACAGGGCAGTACTTC. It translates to CASSLGEGTGQYF.

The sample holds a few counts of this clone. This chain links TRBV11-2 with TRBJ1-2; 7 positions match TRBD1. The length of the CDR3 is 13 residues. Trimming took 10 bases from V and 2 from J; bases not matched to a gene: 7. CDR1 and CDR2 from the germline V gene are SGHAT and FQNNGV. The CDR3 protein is CATRTTGNYGYTF. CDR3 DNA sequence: TGTGCCACCCGGACGACAGGGAACTATGGCTACACCTTC.

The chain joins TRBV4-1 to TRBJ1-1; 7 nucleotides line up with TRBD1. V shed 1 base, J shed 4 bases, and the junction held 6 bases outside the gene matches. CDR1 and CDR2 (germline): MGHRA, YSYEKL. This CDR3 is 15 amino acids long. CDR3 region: CASSQAGQGGTEAFF. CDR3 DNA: TGCGCCAGCAGCCAAGCCGGGCAGGGGGGCACTGAAGCTTTCTTT.

The CDR3 protein is CASSATRGASGTQYF. The CDR3 coding sequence is TGTGCCAGCAGCGCAACACGGGGGGCCTCGGGTACGCAGTATTTT. The J gene is TRBJ2-3, the V gene TRBV7-2; D may be TRBD2 (7 bases). V was clipped by 5 bases and J by 8 bases, with 20 bases between them. This CDR3 has 15 residues. Germline CDR1 reads SGHTA; CDR2 reads FQGNSA.

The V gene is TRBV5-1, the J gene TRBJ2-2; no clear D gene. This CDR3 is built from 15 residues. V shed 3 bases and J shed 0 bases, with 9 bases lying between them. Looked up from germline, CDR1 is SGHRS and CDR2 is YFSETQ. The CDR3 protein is CASSSTTTNTGELFF. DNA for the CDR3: TGCGCCAGCAGCTCTACGACAACGAACACCGGGGAGCTGTTTTTT.

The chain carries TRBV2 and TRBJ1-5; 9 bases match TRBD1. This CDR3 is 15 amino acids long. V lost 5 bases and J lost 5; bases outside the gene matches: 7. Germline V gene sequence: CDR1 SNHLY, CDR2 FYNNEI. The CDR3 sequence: CASSILQGAYQPQHF. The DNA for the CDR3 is TGTGCCAGCAGTATACTACAGGGGGCATATCAGCCCCAGCATTTT.

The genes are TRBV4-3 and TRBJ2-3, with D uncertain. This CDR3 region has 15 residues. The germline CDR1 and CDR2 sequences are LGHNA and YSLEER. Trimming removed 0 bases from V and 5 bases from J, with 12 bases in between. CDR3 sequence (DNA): TGCGCCAGCAGCCAAGATAATCGATTCGGAGATACGCAGTATTTT. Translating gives CASSQDNRFGDTQYF.